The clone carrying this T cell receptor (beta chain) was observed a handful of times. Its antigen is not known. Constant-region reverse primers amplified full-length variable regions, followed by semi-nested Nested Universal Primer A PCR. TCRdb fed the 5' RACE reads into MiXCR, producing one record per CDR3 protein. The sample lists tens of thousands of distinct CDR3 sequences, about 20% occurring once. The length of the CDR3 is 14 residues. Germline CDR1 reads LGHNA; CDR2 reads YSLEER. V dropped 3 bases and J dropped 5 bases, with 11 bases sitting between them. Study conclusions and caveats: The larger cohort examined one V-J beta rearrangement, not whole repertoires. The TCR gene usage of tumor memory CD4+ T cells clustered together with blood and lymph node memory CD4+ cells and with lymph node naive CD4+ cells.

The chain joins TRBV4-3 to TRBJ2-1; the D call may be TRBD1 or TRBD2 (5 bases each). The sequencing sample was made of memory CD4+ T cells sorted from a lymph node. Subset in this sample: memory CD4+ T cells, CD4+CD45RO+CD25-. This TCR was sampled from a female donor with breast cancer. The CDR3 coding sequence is TGCGCCAGCAGCCACGGGACGGTGAACAATGAGCAGTTCTTC. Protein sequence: CASSHGTVNNEQFF.